This T cell receptor beta chain was captured by sequencing in a study of a mutant IDH1 vaccine in newly diagnosed glioma. As for the study in general: The sex distribution of treated patients was around 62% male and roughly 40% female, with a mean age of around 43 years.

Germline values: CDR1 MNHEY, CDR2 SMNVEV (reference sequence). With V trimmed by 2 bases and J by 7 bases, 1 base remained unmatched. This CDR3 is 15 amino acids long. Described time point: week 11, during vaccination. The study gave 300 ug of mutant IDH1 20-mer peptide per vaccine dose, with topical imiquimod. Remarks on this clone: The antigen is not known.

The repertoire was sequenced with immunoSEQ multiplex PCR; TCRdb's copy has only in-frame clones and lacks some. Of some 130,000 clones listed, about four fifths are singletons. This receptor was identified in a man in his forties with glioma. The sample was PBMCs, taken from a glioma patient whose treatment included an IDH1 peptide vaccine. The rearrangement joins TRBV27 to TRBJ2-2; 13 positions match TRBD2. The CDR3 reads CASSLGLAGVGELFF. DNA of the CDR3: TGTGCCAGCAGTTTAGGACTAGCGGGAGTCGGGGAGCTGTTTTTT.